The 24 T cell receptor beta chains presented below share a single source sample, sequenced in a study of Ad26.COV2.S vaccination and SARS-CoV-2 variants. Method: immunoSEQ multiplex PCR; TCRdb's copy keeps in-frame clones and lacks some. The sample comprises about 420,000 clones, over 75% of which are singletons, and less than 4.5% rests with the top ten. Specified treatment: roughly 18 received Ad26.COV2.S at low or high dose, single or two shots; several received placebo; per-sample allocation not given. Sampling was performed 63 days after the first vaccine or placebo injection. The source material was peripheral blood, sampled in a trial of Ad26.COV2.S vaccine versus placebo. Receptors were obtained from a person between 18 and 59 years old who received the Ad26.COV2.S COVID-19 vaccine or a placebo.

Turning to this clone: At one end the junction does not follow the germline gene, possibly because of a read error. The chain couples TRBV6-6 to TRBJ1-2, with D perhaps TRBD1 (5 bases). The CDR3 extends over 16 amino acids. CDR1 is MNHNY, CDR2 SVGAGI, per germline (reference sequence). In nucleotides, the CDR3 is TGTGCCAGCAGTAACTCCGGGACGAGAACCTTCTATGGCTACACCTTC. Its protein is CASSNSGTRTFYGYTF.

This clone appeared once. The CDR3 coding sequence is TGTGCCAGTAGTATGTTCCAGGGGTCTCCCTACGAGCAGTACTTC. Encoded protein: CASSMFQGSPYEQYF. The V and J genes are TRBV19 and TRBJ2-7; possible D gene TRBD1, 6 bases. Between the trimmed V and J ends, which lost 3 bases and 2 bases, there was a span of 14 bases. The CDR3 consists of 15 residues. CDR1 and CDR2 (germline): LNHDA, SQIVND (reference sequence).

This clone was seen once. The chain links TRBV27 to TRBJ2-1, with 9 bases lining up with TRBD2. The CDR3 is made up of 20 amino acids. V gave up 7 bases and J gave up 4 bases; unmatched junction bases: 23. Looked up from germline, CDR1 is MNHEY and CDR2 is SMNVEV (reference sequence). CDR3 amino acids: CASTSPAGTSHPQGYNEQFF. The CDR3 DNA is TGTGCCAGCACCTCTCCGGCCGGGACTAGCCACCCGCAAGGGTACAATGAGCAGTTCTTC.

This clone was seen a handful of times. V usage is TRBV9 and J usage is TRBJ1-5, with D tentatively TRBD1 (5 bases). CDR3 length: 14 residues. Trimming removed 3 bases at V and 3 bases at J, with 10 bases between. Germline V gene data show CDR1 as SGDLS and CDR2 as YYNGEE. This CDR3 is CASSAPGNNQPQHF. CDR3 sequence (DNA): TGTGCCAGCAGCGCCCCAGGGAACAATCAGCCCCAGCATTTT.

The chain combines TRBV19 with TRBJ1-4; unclear D gene. The CDR3 contains 13 residues. Germline values: CDR1 LNHDA, CDR2 SQIVND (reference sequence). V gave up 5 bases and J gave up 3 bases, with 7 bases separating them. CDR3 residues: CASSPAPNEKLFF. The DNA for the CDR3 is TGTGCCAGTAGTCCGGCCCCTAATGAAAAACTGTTTTTT. Based on the CDR3 plus reference TRBV19 and TRBJ1-4, the full variable domain is DGGITQSPKYLFRKEGQNVTLSCEQNLNHDAMYWYRQDPGQGLRLIYYSQIVNDFQKGDIAEGYSVSREKKESFPLTVTSAQKNPTAFYLCASSPAPNEKLFFGSGTQLSVL.

The CDR3 reads CASSPRQGPNYEQYF. The CDR3 DNA reads as TGTGCCAGCAGCCCCAGACAGGGGCCCAACTACGAGCAGTACTTC. The chain links TRBV14 to TRBJ2-7; 8 bases map to TRBD1. CDR3 length: 15 residues. J was trimmed by 3 bases and V by 4 bases; bases with no gene match: 8. CDR1 is SGHDN, CDR2 FVKESK, per germline.

This chain joins TRBV5-6 and TRBJ2-7, with a tentative D call TRBD1 (5 bases). This CDR3 spans 12 amino acids. Trimming cost V 4 bases and J 6 bases, with 11 bases left between them. The germline gives CDR1 SGHDT, CDR2 YYEEEE. The DNA of the CDR3 is TGTGCCAGCAGCAGGGGTTTGGGCGAGCAGTACTTC. Its protein is CASSRGLGEQYF.

The gene calls are TRBV30 and TRBJ1-1, with 8 positions matching TRBD1. V trimming: 4 bases; J trimming: 1 base; junction bases outside the gene matches: 2. Germline CDR1 GTSNPN, CDR2 SVGIG (reference sequence). CDR3 length equals 13 residues. The CDR3 loop reads CAWTGGPNTEAFF. The CDR3, as DNA: TGTGCCTGGACAGGGGGCCCGAACACTGAAGCTTTCTTT.

The chain recombines TRBV7-4 with TRBJ1-3, with D perhaps matching TRBD1 (5 bases). This CDR3 has 15 amino acids. The germline CDR1 and CDR2 sequences are SGHVT and SQSDAQ. V lost 5 bases to trimming and J lost 4 bases, with 15 bases between them. CDR3 region: CASSESGRTGNTIYF. Here the CDR3 DNA reads TGTGCCAGCAGCGAATCGGGACGCACGGGAAACACCATATATTTT.

The chain uses TRBV7-2 and TRBJ2-1; D remains unclear. V was pared by 6 bases and J by 7 bases, with 13 bases between. The V gene's germline CDR1 is SGHTA and CDR2 FQGNSA. The CDR3 runs 13 residues. CDR3 in DNA: TGTGCCAGCAGAGAACCCTGGGATAATGAGCAGTTCTTC. Amino acid sequence: CASREPWDNEQFF.

This chain uses TRBV2 with TRBJ2-7; D possibly corresponds to TRBD2 (6 bases). The germline gives CDR1 SNHLY, CDR2 FYNNEI. CDR3 length equals 13 residues. Between the trimmed V and J ends, which lost 5 bases and 0 bases, there was a span of 8 bases. The CDR3, as DNA: TGTGCCAGCAGTTGGAGGGCCTCCTACGAGCAGTACTTC. Amino acid sequence: CASSWRASYEQYF.

The rearrangement joins TRBV28 to TRBJ1-2; no definite D call. Trimming removed 2 bases from V and 4 bases from J, with 17 bases in between. The CDR3 totals 16 residues. Germline V lookup: CDR1 MDHEN, CDR2 SYDVKM. CDR3 protein: CASSLEEGPPIYGYTF. CDR3 DNA sequence: TGTGCCAGCAGTTTAGAAGAAGGGCCCCCAATCTATGGCTACACCTTC.

The sample holds one count of this clone. The chain carries TRBV5-5 and TRBJ1-2; 9 nucleotides match TRBD1. Looked up from germline, CDR1 is SGHKS and CDR2 is YYEKEE (reference sequence). The CDR3 consists of 14 residues. The V segment lost 4 bases and the J segment 4 bases; nucleotides outside the gene matches: 5. The chain's CDR3 is CASSLGTGSYGYTF. In DNA form, the CDR3 reads TGTGCCAGCAGCCTGGGGACAGGGAGCTATGGCTACACCTTC.

The CDR3 spells CASSYTNRESGEQYF. The DNA for the CDR3 is TGTGCCAGCAGCTATACCAACAGGGAATCGGGCGAGCAGTACTTC. The gene calls are TRBV11-2 and TRBJ2-7, with D perhaps matching TRBD1 (6 bases). V lost 4 bases and J lost 6, with 19 bases in between. Germline CDR1 reads SGHAT; CDR2 reads FQNNGV. The CDR3 totals 15 residues.

This rearrangement joins TRBV4-3 to TRBJ2-3, with D tentatively TRBD2 (5 bases). With 0 bases removed from V and 5 bases from J, the gap between germline ends came to 9 bases. Germline assignment: CDR1 LGHNA and CDR2 YSLEER. The CDR3 extends over 14 amino acids. The CDR3 reads CASSQDYRGDTQYF. The CDR3 DNA reads as TGCGCCAGCAGCCAAGATTATCGGGGAGATACGCAGTATTTT.

The V gene is TRBV19, the J gene TRBJ2-1; no clear D gene. The CDR3 is 14 amino acids. The V gene's germline CDR1 is LNHDA and CDR2 SQIVND (reference sequence). With 3 bases removed from V and 9 bases from J, the gap between germline ends came to 15 bases. The CDR3 loop is CASSIGLTRGEQFF. The CDR3 nucleotides are TGTGCCAGTAGTATCGGGCTGACGCGCGGTGAGCAGTTCTTC.

The chain employs TRBV7-9 and TRBJ2-3, with a possible D match to TRBD2 (5 bases). The CDR3 sequence is 15 residues long. Germline-derived CDR1 and CDR2 are SEHNR and FQNEAQ (reference sequence). V lost 3 bases and J lost 2, with 12 bases in between. Written as DNA, the CDR3 is TGTGCCAGCAGCTTGGGAGTGGACGACACAGATACGCAGTATTTT. Translation gives CASSLGVDDTDTQYF. Full variable domain (rest looked up from reference TRBV7-9 and TRBJ2-3): DTGVSQNPRHKITKRGQNVTFRCDPISEHNRLYWYRQTLGQGPEFLTYFQNEAQLEKSRLLSDRFSAERPKGSFSTLEIQRTEQGDSAMYLCASSLGVDDTDTQYFGPGTRLTVL.

V and J are TRBV3-1 (or the pseudogene TRBV3-2) and TRBJ2-7; TRBD1 aligns across 9 bases. Trimming cost V 4 bases and J 5 bases; bases outside gene matches: 12. Germline V CDR1 and CDR2: LGHDT, YNNKEL (reference sequence). This CDR3 is built from 16 residues. CDR3 in DNA: TGTGCCAGCAGCCTATCCGGACAGGGGATAGGGGACGAGCAGTACTTC. Its translation: CASSLSGQGIGDEQYF.

V usage is TRBV4-1 and J usage is TRBJ2-7; D gene unclear. The CDR3 consists of 15 residues. Looked up from germline, CDR1 is MGHRA and CDR2 is YSYEKL. Trimming removed 1 base at V and 4 bases at J, with 14 bases between. The CDR3: CASSQAPSDGYEQYF. The CDR3 nucleotides read TGCGCCAGCAGCCAAGCACCTAGTGATGGTTACGAGCAGTACTTC.

The rearrangement joins TRBV7-9 to TRBJ2-7; no reliable D call. The ends were cut back, 5 bases at V and 1 base at J, with 6 bases in the middle. The germline V gene has CDR1 SEHNR and CDR2 FQNEAQ (reference sequence). This CDR3 comprises 12 residues. The CDR3 region has the DNA TGTGCCAGCAGCCCCTTTTCCTACGAGCAGTACTTC. It translates to CASSPFSYEQYF.

This chain joins TRBV30 and TRBJ2-5; TRBD2 aligns across 11 bases. Germline V gene sequence: CDR1 GTSNPN, CDR2 SVGIG (reference sequence). J gave up 3 bases and V 5 bases, and 11 bases lay outside the gene matches. The length of the CDR3 is 16 residues. The CDR3 coding sequence is TGTGCCTGGGGCCGGGGACTAGCGGAGTTTGAAGAGACCCAGTACTTC. Amino acid sequence: CAWGRGLAEFEETQYF.

J is TRBJ2-3 and V is TRBV5-1; no clear D. Germline V CDR1 and CDR2: SGHRS, YFSETQ. The CDR3 runs 13 residues. Trimming removed 4 bases at V and 6 bases at J, with 12 bases between. The DNA for the CDR3 is TGCGCCAGCAGCGCCTCGCCAAGGGATACGCAGTATTTT. This translates into CASSASPRDTQYF.

The rearrangement links TRBV10-3 to TRBJ1-4; weak D call: TRBD1 (5 bases). V lost 1 base and J lost 5, with 17 bases in between. Germline CDR1 and CDR2: ENHRY and SYGVKD. This CDR3 comprises 17 residues. The CDR3, as DNA: TGTGCCATCAGTGAGTTTGCGGCTTCGGGGGTCAATGAAAAACTGTTTTTT. It specifies CAISEFAASGVNEKLFF.

The chain recombines TRBV7-9 with TRBJ1-2; D call uncertain. V shed 1 base and J shed 2 bases, with 11 bases lying between them. The CDR3 is 15 residues long. Germline V gene sequence: CDR1 SEHNR, CDR2 FQNEAQ (reference sequence). The CDR3 nucleotides are TGTGCCAGCAGCTTAGGCGGTTATTTCAACTATGGCTACACCTTC. Its protein is CASSLGGYFNYGYTF.